This T cell receptor (beta chain) came from a study of CD8+ T cells in alopecia areata. Looked up from germline, CDR1 is SEHNR and CDR2 is FQNEAQ (reference sequence). The CDR3 contains 12 residues. Trimming removed 5 bases at V and 7 bases at J, with 12 bases between. This clone has more than one count but fewer than ten. cDNA prepared by RNA extraction and subsequent reverse transcription served as the template for sequencing. Only in-frame clones appear in the TCRdb table, and some are missing; sequencing was by immunoSEQ multiplex PCR. The sample contains about 110,000 clones, 55% to 60% of which appear only once. Peripheral blood and lesional scalp punch biopsies came from alopecia areata patients.

The chain joins TRBV7-9 to TRBJ2-7; a possible D gene is TRBD2 (5 bases). Sequencing input: NKG2D-low CD8+ T cells sorted from blood. This clonotype originated in a human donor with alopecia areata. CDR3: CASSQSGPEQYF. The DNA for the CDR3 is TGTGCCAGCAGCCAAAGCGGACCTGAGCAGTACTTC. The full variable domain, rest sourced from reference TRBV7-9 and TRBJ2-7, is DTGVSQNPRHKITKRGQNVTFRCDPISEHNRLYWYRQTLGQGPEFLTYFQNEAQLEKSRLLSDRFSAERPKGSFSTLEIQRTEQGDSAMYLCASSQSGPEQYFGPGTRLTVT.